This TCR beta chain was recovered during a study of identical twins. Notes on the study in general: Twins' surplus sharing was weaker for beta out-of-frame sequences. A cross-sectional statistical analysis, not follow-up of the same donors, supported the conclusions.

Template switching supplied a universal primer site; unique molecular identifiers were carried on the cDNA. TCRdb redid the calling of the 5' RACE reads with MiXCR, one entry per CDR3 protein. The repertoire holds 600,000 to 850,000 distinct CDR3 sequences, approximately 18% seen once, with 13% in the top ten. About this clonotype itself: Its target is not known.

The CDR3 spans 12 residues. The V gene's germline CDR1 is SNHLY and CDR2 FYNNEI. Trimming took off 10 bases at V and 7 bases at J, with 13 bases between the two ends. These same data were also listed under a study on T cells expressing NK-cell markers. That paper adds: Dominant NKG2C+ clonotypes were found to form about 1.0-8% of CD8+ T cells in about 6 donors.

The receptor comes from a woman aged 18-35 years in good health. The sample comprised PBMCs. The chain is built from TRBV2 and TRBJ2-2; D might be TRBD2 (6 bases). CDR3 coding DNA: TGTGCCACGGGAGAGGGAAACGGGGAGCTGTTTTTT. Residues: CATGEGNGELFF.